This section outlines one TCR beta chain sequence together with its context. Profiling relied on immunoSEQ multiplex PCR, and the TCRdb table lists in-frame clones only, not all of them. The sample lists 70,000 to 100,000 clones, roughly 82% seen once, with about 7% in the top ten. These data come from a study of blood T cell repertoires in COVID-19. Study-wide context: PBMCs, B-cell-depleted T cells, or T cells were the source of the cDNA or gDNA that made up the material.

V was clipped by 7 bases and J by 0 bases; unmatched bases: 6. This CDR3 has 15 residues. Germline V gene lookup returns CDR1 SGHRS and CDR2 YFSETQ. The chain uses TRBV5-1 and TRBJ2-2; 7 bases map to TRBD2. Sequencing was done on a sample of peripheral blood. The receptor was isolated from a man in his forties or fifties with active or convalescent COVID-19. The CDR3 reads CASVGGSANTGELFF. The DNA for the CDR3 is TGCGCCAGCGTGGGAGGGAGCGCGAACACCGGGGAGCTGTTTTTT.